This T cell receptor beta chain was observed in a study of cytomegalovirus exposure and HLA in healthy donors. As for the study in general: Sequencing of about 179 million T cells in an earlier analysis found roughly 120 million unique TCR beta sequences. The study, taken as a whole, reports: As was reported, the HLA-A and HLA-B alleles of most subjects were accurately predicted from TCR beta sequences. Under in vitro conditions, a few CMV-associated chains were confirmed as specific for CMV antigens.

CDR1 is GTSNPN, CDR2 SVGIG, per germline (reference sequence). The CDR3 totals 15 residues. Trimming pared 5 bases from V and 5 bases from J, leaving 19 bases between. The PCR contained 60 Vbeta and 13 Jbeta primers. Original methodology: Unique TCR beta chains totaled about 73 million in a later count, with roughly 10 million of them shared. TCRdb's copy holds only in-frame clones and misses some; the assay was immunoSEQ multiplex PCR. V, J and clone size are taken as reported in that table, and D and trimming were inferred from the DNA itself. This table holds some 100,000 clones, 81% found once. Concerning this clone itself: Its antigen remains unidentified.

The sequence was obtained from a woman in her 30s in good health and CMV-seronegative. The sequenced sample consisted of PBMCs. This chain connects TRBV30 to TRBJ1-5; tentative D call: TRBD1 (5 bases). CDR3 amino acids: CAWASAGRGYQPQHF. The CDR3 DNA sequence: TGTGCCTGGGCTTCCGCGGGCCGGGGGTATCAGCCCCAGCATTTT.